This TCR beta chain was observed in a study of blood T cell repertoires in COVID-19. At the level of the study: The study drew acute and convalescent COVID-19 samples from the United States, Italy and Spain.

CDR3 size: 15 residues. Germline V gives CDR1 SGHRS, CDR2 YFSETQ. V dropped 4 bases and J dropped 2 bases, with 15 bases sitting between them. TCRdb keeps only in-frame clones here, not all; method: immunoSEQ multiplex PCR. The sample holds 250,000 to 350,000 clones, 75% to 90% seen once. Sequenced input: peripheral blood. The V call is TRBV5-1, the J call TRBJ1-1, with D tentatively TRBD1 (6 bases). The receptor was derived from a woman younger than 45 with active or convalescent COVID-19. DNA for the CDR3: TGCGCCAGCAGCAACGACAGGAATATTAACACTGAAGCTTTCTTT. It is translated as CASSNDRNINTEAFF. The full variable domain, in which reference TRBV5-1 and TRBJ1-1 provide the parts outside the CDR3, is KAGVTQTPRYLIKTRGQQVTLSCSPISGHRSVSWYQQTPGQGLQFLFEYFSETQRNKGNFPGRFSGRQFSNSRSEMNVSTLELGDSALYLCASSNDRNINTEAFFGQGTRLTVV.